This TCR beta chain was profiled in a study of technical replicates of blood from several donors. Sequencing used immunoSEQ multiplex PCR; TCRdb keeps in-frame clones, though not all of them. The table lists around 95,000 clones, 94% of them singletons. This CDR3 region has 14 residues. The germline V gene encodes CDR1 SGHVS and CDR2 FNYEAQ. V lost 4 bases, J lost 0 bases, and 10 bases lay in between. The specimen was T cells isolated from PBMCs. V usage is TRBV7-6 and J usage is TRBJ2-7; TRBD1 might be the D (6 bases). The TCR was taken from a human donor in good health. CDR3 in DNA: TGTGCCAGCAGCTGGTGGGACACCTCCTACGAGCAGTACTTC. Its translation is CASSWWDTSYEQYF.